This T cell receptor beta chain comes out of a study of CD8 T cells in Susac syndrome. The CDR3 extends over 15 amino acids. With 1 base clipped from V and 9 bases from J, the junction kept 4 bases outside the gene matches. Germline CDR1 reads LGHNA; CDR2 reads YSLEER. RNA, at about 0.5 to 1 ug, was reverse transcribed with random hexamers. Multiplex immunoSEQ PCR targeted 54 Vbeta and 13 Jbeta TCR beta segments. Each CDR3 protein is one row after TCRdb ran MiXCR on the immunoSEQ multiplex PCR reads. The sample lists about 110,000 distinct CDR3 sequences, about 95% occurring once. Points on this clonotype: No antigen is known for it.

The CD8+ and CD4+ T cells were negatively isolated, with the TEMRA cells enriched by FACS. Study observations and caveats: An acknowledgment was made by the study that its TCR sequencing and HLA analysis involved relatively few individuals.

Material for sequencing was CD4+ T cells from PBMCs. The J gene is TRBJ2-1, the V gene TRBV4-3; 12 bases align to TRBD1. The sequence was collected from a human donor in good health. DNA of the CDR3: TGCGCCAGCAGCCAAGCCGGGACAGGGGGCGCTGAGCAGTTCTTC. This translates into CASSQAGTGGAEQFF.